A selection of T cell receptor beta chains follows, all from one sample in a study of blood T cell repertoires in COVID-19. Clones were read by immunoSEQ multiplex PCR, and TCRdb kept only the in-frame ones, dropping some. The data contain almost 250,000 clones, about 89% of them singletons. The sequencing sample was made of PBMCs or T cells enriched from blood (not recorded which). These receptors were obtained from a woman in her twenties or thirties who had recovered from COVID-19. Both conserved end residues are part of each CDR3. Each record gives: V gene, clone size, J gene, D gene, CDR3 DNA, CDR3 protein. The D gene is left open where the match is weak. The listing skips clone size in some rows; elsewhere it reads once, few, many or a size class.

TRBV7-7	once	TRBJ2-1	-	TGTGCTAGCAGCGTCGGGACCTACAATGAGCAGTTCTTC	CASSVGTYNEQFF
TRBV5-1	-	TRBJ2-7	TRBD1	TGCGCCAGCAGAGTAAGACAGGGAAAAGACGAGCAGTACTTC	CASRVRQGKDEQYF
TRBV30	-	TRBJ1-5	-	TGTGCTTGCGAAGGAGGCAACCATAGCAATCAGCCCCAGCATTTT	CACEGGNHSNQPQHF
TRBV6-5	-	TRBJ2-7	-	TGTGCCAGCAGTTACAGGCGGGGCTCCTACGAGCAGTACTTC	CASSYRRGSYEQYF
TRBV19	-	TRBJ1-1	-	TGTGCCAGTAGTATAGCCGGGGGGTTGAACACTGAAGCTTTCTTT	CASSIAGGLNTEAFF
TRBV2	-	TRBJ1-2	TRBD1	TGTGCCAGCTTCGAGGGACAGGGGGCAGTTGGCTACACCTTC	CASFEGQGAVGYTF
TRBV19	-	TRBJ2-3	TRBD2	TGTGCCAGTAGTATAGGAAGGGGAGGGTTCACAGATACGCAGTATTTT	CASSIGRGGFTDTQYF
TRBV4-3	-	TRBJ1-5	-	TGCGCCAGCAGCCAAGATTTTAGTCAGCCCCAGCATTTT	CASSQDFSQPQHF
TRBV7-2	-	TRBJ1-1	-	TGTGCCAGCATCAATCAGGGTACGAACACTGAAGCTTTCTTT	CASINQGTNTEAFF
TRBV12-3/TRBV12-4	-	TRBJ1-1	-	TGTGCCAGCAGACTCCCCCATGCCACTGAAGCTTTCTTT	CASRLPHATEAFF
TRBV28	-	TRBJ1-4	TRBD1	TGTGCCAGCAGACCTCTCCGGGACAGAGCCTCTAATGAAAAACTGTTTTTT	CASRPLRDRASNEKLFF
TRBV7-2	-	TRBJ2-2	TRBD2	TGTGCCAGCAGCTTAGGAGCGGGAGAGTGGGGCGGGGAGCTGTTTTTT	CASSLGAGEWGGELFF
TRBV5-1	-	TRBJ2-7	-	TGCGCCAGCAGCCCCGAGGACAGTACCTACGAGCAGTACTTC	CASSPEDSTYEQYF
TRBV15	-	TRBJ2-2	-	TGTGCCACCAGCAGAGAGGAGCTGATCGGCGGGGAGCTGTTTTTT	CATSREELIGGELFF
TRBV9	-	TRBJ1-4	TRBD1	TGTGCCAGCAGCGCGACAGGGATCGGAGCTAATGAAAAACTGTTTTTT	CASSATGIGANEKLFF
TRBV27	-	TRBJ1-5	-	TGTGCCAGCAGTTTATCCCAAAGCAATCAGCCCCAGCATTTT	CASSLSQSNQPQHF
TRBV11-3	few	TRBJ1-1	-	TGTGCCAGCAGCAGGAGTGAGTACACTGAAGCTTTCTTT	CASSRSEYTEAFF
TRBV14	-	TRBJ1-1	TRBD1	TGTGCCAGCAGCCACGGAAGCTTTCAGGGGGCCACTGAAGCTTTCTTT	CASSHGSFQGATEAFF
TRBV20-1	-	TRBJ2-7	TRBD2	TGCAGTGCTAGTAAGCTAGCGGGCAATACTTACGAGCAGTACTTC	CSASKLAGNTYEQYF
TRBV2	once	TRBJ1-1	-	TGTGCCAGCAGTGAATTACAGAAAATCATGAACACTGAAGCTTTCTTT	CASSELQKIMNTEAFF
TRBV4-3	-	TRBJ1-2	TRBD1	TGCGCCAGCAGCCAAGACGCAGGGGGAAGTGAGGGCTACACCTTC	CASSQDAGGSEGYTF
TRBV10-3	-	TRBJ2-7	TRBD1	TGTGCCATCAGTGAGGGTTTCGTAGTCAAGGGGGCGTACGAGCAGTACTTC	CAISEGFVVKGAYEQYF
TRBV10-3	once	TRBJ2-7	TRBD1	TGTGCCATCAGACTCCAGACAGGGAAGGACGAGCAGTACTTC	CAIRLQTGKDEQYF
TRBV10-1	-	TRBJ1-2	-	TGCGCGACCAGAGAGACTACACAGGGTTTCCACTATGGCTACACCTTC	CATRETTQGFHYGYTF
TRBV21-1	-	TRBJ2-2	-	TGTGCCAGCAGCAGACAGTGGGTAGTTTCCGGGGAGCTGTTTTTT	CASSRQWVVSGELFF
TRBV19	-	TRBJ2-3	TRBD1	TGTGCCAGTAGTAGGGACAGGGTTGAATCAGCAGATACGCAGTATTTT	CASSRDRVESADTQYF
TRBV7-2	-	TRBJ2-1	-	TGTGCCAGCAGCACAGGATACCTCTACAATGAGCAGTTCTTC	CASSTGYLYNEQFF
TRBV27	-	TRBJ2-1	-	TGTGCCAGCAGTTACCGAACGGACAATGAGCAGTTCTTC	CASSYRTDNEQFF
TRBV5-6	-	TRBJ2-7	TRBD2	TGTGCCAGCAGCTCGGAGATGGGGGTAGCGGGAGGGCCCTCCTACGAGCAGTACTTC	CASSSEMGVAGGPSYEQYF
TRBV28	-	TRBJ1-6	-	TGTGCCAGCAGTTTAGGCGGCGGCTCCTATAATTCACCCCTCCACTTT	CASSLGGGSYNSPLHF
TRBV2	-	TRBJ2-6	-	TGTGCCAACGGGGTTCTCGGCGTCCTGACTTTC	CANGVLGVLTF
TRBV19	-	TRBJ1-1	-	TGTGCCAGTAGTATCCCGACAGCGTCGGGCATGAACACTGAAGCTTTCTTT	CASSIPTASGMNTEAFF
TRBV4-3	-	TRBJ1-3	-	TGCGCCAGCAGCCAGGCTAATGTACAGGGTCTCTCTGGAAACACCATATATTTT	CASSQANVQGLSGNTIYF
TRBV28	-	TRBJ2-3	TRBD2	TGTGCCAGCAGTGTGGCGGGAGGGGCGGATACGCAGTATTTT	CASSVAGGADTQYF
TRBV9	once	TRBJ2-1	TRBD2	TGTGCCAGCAGCGGAAGTAGTAGTAGTACCCCGGGGACTAGGGAGTTCTTC	CASSGSSSSTPGTREFF
TRBV13	few	TRBJ1-6	TRBD1	TGTGCCAGCAGCGTCCTAACAGGGGGCATGAATTCACCCCTCCACTTT	CASSVLTGGMNSPLHF
TRBV19	-	TRBJ1-5	-	TGTGCCAGTAGTACGACACCTCAGCCCCAGCATTTT	CASSTTPQPQHF
TRBV19	-	TRBJ1-5	-	TGTGCCAGTAGTATCTTTAGGGGCGGTAGCAATCAGCCCCAGCATTTT	CASSIFRGGSNQPQHF
TRBV9	-	TRBJ2-3	TRBD1	TGTGCCAGCAGCTTGACCGGGACAGGGACCACAGATACGCAGTATTTT	CASSLTGTGTTDTQYF
TRBV7-9	few	TRBJ1-6	TRBD1	TGTGCCAGCAGCCTAATGACAGGGGGCATCAATTCACCCCTCCACTTT	CASSLMTGGINSPLHF